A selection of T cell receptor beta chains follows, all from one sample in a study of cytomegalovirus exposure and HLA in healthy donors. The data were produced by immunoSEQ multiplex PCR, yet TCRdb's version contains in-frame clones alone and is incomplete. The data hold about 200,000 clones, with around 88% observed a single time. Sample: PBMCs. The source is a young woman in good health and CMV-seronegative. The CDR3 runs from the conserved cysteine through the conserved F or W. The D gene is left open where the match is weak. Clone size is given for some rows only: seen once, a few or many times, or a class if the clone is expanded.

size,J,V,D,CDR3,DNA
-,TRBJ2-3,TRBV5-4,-,CASLGKGADTQYF,TGTGCCAGCTTAGGAAAGGGGGCAGATACGCAGTATTTT
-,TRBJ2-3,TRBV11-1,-,CASSLLGAGTDTQYF,TGTGCCAGCAGCTTACTGGGGGCGGGCACAGATACGCAGTATTTT
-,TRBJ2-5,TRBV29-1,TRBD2,CSVDLAGGETQYF,TGCAGCGTGGATCTAGCGGGAGGGGAGACCCAGTACTTC
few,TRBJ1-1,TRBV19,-,CASSPSPLNTEAFF,TGTGCCAGTAGTCCTTCCCCGTTAAACACTGAAGCTTTCTTT
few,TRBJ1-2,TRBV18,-,CASSPEGANYGYTF,TGTGCCAGCTCACCGGAGGGAGCTAACTATGGCTACACCTTC
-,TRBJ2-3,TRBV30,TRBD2,CAWSLAGGLVDTQYF,TGTGCCTGGAGTCTAGCGGGAGGGCTGGTAGATACGCAGTATTTT
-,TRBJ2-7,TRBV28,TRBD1,CASSSGQGRTYEQYF,TGTGCCAGCAGTTCGGGACAGGGAAGAACCTACGAGCAGTACTTC
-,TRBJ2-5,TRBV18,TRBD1,CASSSLDRGETQYF,TGTGCCAGCTCATCTTTAGACAGGGGGGAGACCCAGTACTTC
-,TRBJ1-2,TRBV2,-,CASSGRQAVSLGGYTF,TGTGCCAGCAGTGGGCGACAGGCCGTCAGCCTGGGTGGCTACACCTTC
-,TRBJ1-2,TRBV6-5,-,CASSRSGYGYTF,TGTGCCAGCAGCCGTAGCGGGTATGGCTACACCTTC
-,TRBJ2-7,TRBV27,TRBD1,CASSLSKPGTGGFYEQYF,TGTGCCAGCAGTTTATCGAAGCCCGGGACAGGGGGCTTCTACGAGCAGTACTTC
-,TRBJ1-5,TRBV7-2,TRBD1,CASSASGTGNQPQHF,TGTGCCAGCAGCGCCTCCGGGACAGGAAATCAGCCCCAGCATTTT
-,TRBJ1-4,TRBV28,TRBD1,CASNPFAGQGLINEKLFF,TGTGCCAGCAACCCTTTCGCCGGACAGGGCCTGATTAATGAAAAACTGTTTTTT
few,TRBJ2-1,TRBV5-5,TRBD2,CASSQGLAGVGQFF,TGTGCCAGCAGCCAGGGACTAGCGGGAGTGGGGCAGTTCTTC
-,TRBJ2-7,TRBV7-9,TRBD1,CASSLGTGGAGEQYF,TGTGCCAGCAGCCTAGGGACAGGGGGCGCGGGCGAGCAGTACTTC
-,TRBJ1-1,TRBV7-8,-,CASSLGREDTEAFF,TGTGCCAGCAGCTTAGGTCGAGAGGACACTGAAGCTTTCTTT
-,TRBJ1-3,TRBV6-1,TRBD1,CATQTGGSGNTIYF,TGTGCCACCCAAACAGGGGGCTCTGGAAACACCATATATTTT
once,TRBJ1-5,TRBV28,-,CASSLFGYSNQPQHF,TGTGCCAGCAGTTTGTTCGGGTATAGCAATCAGCCCCAGCATTTT
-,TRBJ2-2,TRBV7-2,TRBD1,CASSETGAGELFF,TGTGCCAGCAGCGAGACAGGGGCCGGGGAGCTGTTTTTT
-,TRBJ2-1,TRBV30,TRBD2,CAWSGLSSGRAEQFF,TGTGCCTGGAGCGGGCTCTCTAGCGGGAGGGCTGAGCAGTTCTTC
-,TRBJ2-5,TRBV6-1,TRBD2,CASSELSGSQETQYF,TGTGCCAGCAGTGAACTCAGCGGGAGCCAAGAGACCCAGTACTTC
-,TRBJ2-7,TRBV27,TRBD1,CASSFTGTGTYEQYF,TGTGCCAGCAGTTTCACCGGGACAGGGACCTACGAGCAGTACTTC